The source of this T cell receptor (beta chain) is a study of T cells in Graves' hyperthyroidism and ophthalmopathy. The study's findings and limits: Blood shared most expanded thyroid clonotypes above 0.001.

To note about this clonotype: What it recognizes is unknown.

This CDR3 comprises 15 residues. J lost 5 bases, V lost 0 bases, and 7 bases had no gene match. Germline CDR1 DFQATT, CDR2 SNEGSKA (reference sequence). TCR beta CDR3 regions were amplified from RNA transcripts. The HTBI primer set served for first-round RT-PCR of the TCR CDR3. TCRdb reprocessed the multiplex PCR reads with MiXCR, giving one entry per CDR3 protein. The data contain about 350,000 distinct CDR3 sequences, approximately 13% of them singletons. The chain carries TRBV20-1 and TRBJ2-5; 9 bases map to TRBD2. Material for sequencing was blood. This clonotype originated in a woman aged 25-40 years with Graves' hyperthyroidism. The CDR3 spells CSARDVLAGKETQYF. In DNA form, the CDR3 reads TGCAGTGCTAGAGATGTGCTAGCGGGAAAGGAGACCCAGTACTTC.